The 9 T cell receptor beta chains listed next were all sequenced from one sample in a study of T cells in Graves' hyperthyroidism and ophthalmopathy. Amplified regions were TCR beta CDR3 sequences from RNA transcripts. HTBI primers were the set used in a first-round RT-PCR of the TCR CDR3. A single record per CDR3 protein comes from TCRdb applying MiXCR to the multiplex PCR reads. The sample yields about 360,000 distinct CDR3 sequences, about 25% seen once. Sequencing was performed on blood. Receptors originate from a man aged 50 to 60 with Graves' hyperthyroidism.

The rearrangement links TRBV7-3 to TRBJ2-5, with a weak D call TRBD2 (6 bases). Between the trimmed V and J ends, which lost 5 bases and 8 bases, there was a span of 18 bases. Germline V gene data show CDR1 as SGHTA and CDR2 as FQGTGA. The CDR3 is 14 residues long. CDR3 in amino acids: CASSPIGEAETQYF. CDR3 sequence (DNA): TGTGCCAGCAGCCCAATAGGGGAGGCGGAAACCCAGTACTTC.

This CDR3 is CASSQTRGSETQYF. CDR3 bases: TGCGCCAGCAGCCAAACCAGGGGATCAGAGACCCAGTACTTC. The V and J genes are TRBV4-1 and TRBJ2-5; the D gene is possibly TRBD1 (6 bases). Trimming removed 2 bases from V and 4 bases from J, with 11 bases in between. CDR1 and CDR2 (germline): MGHRA, YSYEKL. This CDR3 comprises 14 residues.

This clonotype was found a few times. CDR3 coding DNA: TGTGCCAGCAGCTATGGGACTAGCAACTACGAGCAGTACTTC. Translating gives CASSYGTSNYEQYF. J is TRBJ2-7 and V is TRBV5-5; 9 nucleotides match TRBD2. In germline, CDR1 is SGHKS, CDR2 YYEKEE (reference sequence). Trimming took 3 bases from V and 3 from J; bases not matched to a gene: 4. CDR3 length: 14 residues.

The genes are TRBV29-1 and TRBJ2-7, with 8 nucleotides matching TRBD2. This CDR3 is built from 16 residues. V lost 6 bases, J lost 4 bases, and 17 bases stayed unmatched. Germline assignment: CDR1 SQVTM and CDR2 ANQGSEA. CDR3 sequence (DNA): TGCAGCGTCCAACGGCGGGTCGGGGGGGCGCAGTACGAGCAGTACTTC. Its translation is CSVQRRVGGAQYEQYF.

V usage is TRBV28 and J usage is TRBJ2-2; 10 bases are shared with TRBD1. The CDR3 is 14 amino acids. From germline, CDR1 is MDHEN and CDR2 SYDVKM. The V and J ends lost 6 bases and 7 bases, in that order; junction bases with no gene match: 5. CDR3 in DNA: TGTGCCAGCAGGCGGACAGGGGGAGTCGGGGAGCTGTTTTTT. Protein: CASRRTGGVGELFF.

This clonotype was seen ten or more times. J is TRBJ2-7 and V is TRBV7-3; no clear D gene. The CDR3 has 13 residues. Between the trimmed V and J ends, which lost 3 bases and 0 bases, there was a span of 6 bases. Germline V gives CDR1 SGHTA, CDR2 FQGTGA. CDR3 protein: CASSFESSYEQYF. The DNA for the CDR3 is TGTGCCAGCAGCTTCGAAAGCTCCTACGAGCAGTACTTC.

The CDR3 is CASSLTSGISTDTQYF. CDR3 in DNA: TGTGCCAGCAGCTTGACTAGCGGGATCAGCACAGATACGCAGTATTTT. The rearrangement links TRBV7-2 to TRBJ2-3; 11 bases agree with TRBD2. CDR3 length: 16 amino acids. Germline values: CDR1 SGHTA, CDR2 FQGNSA. V dropped 3 bases and J dropped 0; count of bases not matched to a gene: 2.

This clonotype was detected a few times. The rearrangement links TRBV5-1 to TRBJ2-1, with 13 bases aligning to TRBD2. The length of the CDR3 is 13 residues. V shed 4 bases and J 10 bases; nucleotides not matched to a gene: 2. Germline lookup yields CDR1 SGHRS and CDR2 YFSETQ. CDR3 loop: CASSKGLAGEQFF. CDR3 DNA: TGCGCCAGCAGCAAGGGACTAGCGGGGGAGCAGTTCTTC. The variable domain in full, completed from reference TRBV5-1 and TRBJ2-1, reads KAGVTQTPRYLIKTRGQQVTLSCSPISGHRSVSWYQQTPGQGLQFLFEYFSETQRNKGNFPGRFSGRQFSNSRSEMNVSTLELGDSALYLCASSKGLAGEQFFGPGTRLTVL.

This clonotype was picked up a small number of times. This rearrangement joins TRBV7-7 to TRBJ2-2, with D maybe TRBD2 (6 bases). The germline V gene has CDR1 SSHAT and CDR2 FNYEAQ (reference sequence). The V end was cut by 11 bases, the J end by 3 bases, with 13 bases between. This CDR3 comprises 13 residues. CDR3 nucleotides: TGTGCCTGCGGGACCTTGGACACCGGGGAGCTGTTTTTT. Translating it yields CACGTLDTGELFF.